Sequencing of this TCR beta chain was carried out in a study of blood T cell repertoires in COVID-19. Study in general: Whether acute or convalescent, the COVID-19 samples came from the United States, Italy and Spain.

The CDR3 extends over 15 amino acids. The germline gives CDR1 KGHDR, CDR2 SFDVKD. V gave up 3 bases and J gave up 11 bases; unmatched junction bases: 10. The data were produced by immunoSEQ multiplex PCR, yet TCRdb's version contains in-frame clones alone and is incomplete. The sample holds some 250,000 clones, around nine tenths seen once. The chain has TRBV24-1 and TRBJ2-2; the match to TRBD1 covers 8 bases. This TCR was sampled from a woman in her forties who had recovered from COVID-19. Sequencing was done on a sample of peripheral blood. The CDR3: CATSDKTGVISELFF. The CDR3 DNA reads as TGTGCCACCAGTGATAAGACAGGGGTGATCTCAGAGCTGTTTTTT.